This T cell receptor beta chain was recorded in a study of beta chain features in type 1 diabetes. One heparinised draw, averaging around 0.12 L, was taken per donor. Naive, central memory, regulatory and stem cell-like memory cells within the CD4+ compartment were sorted using CD45RO/CCR7/CD25/CD127/CD95/CD27. Sequenced material consisted of expressed TCRB transcripts (all of the isolated RNA was reverse transcribed). Around 4 million reads per sample were averaged for naive, central memory and regulatory samples. The protocol was immunoSEQ multiplex PCR, while the TCRdb copy is restricted to in-frame clones and leaves out a portion. The top ten hold under 0.55% of the sample, which has roughly 180,000 clones, over 6% seen once. Germline V gene lookup returns CDR1 MDHEN and CDR2 SYDVKM. CDR3 length equals 12 residues. Trimming left V 2 bases short and J 6 bases short, with 8 bases between. The study, taken as a whole, reports: There was a moderate but significant shortening of TCRB CDR3s in all four CD4+ subsets of Type 1 diabetes patients.

This clone was counted between two and nine times. Its antigen is as yet unknown. The chain carries TRBV28 and TRBJ2-7, with D unresolved. This sequence originates from a young man with type 1 diabetes. The sequenced sample consisted of central memory CD4+ T cells from blood. The chain's CDR3 is CASSLTVTEQYF. The CDR3, as DNA: TGTGCCAGCAGTTTAACTGTTACCGAGCAGTACTTC.